Following are 7 T cell receptor beta chains from one sample sequenced in a study of beta chain features in type 1 diabetes. Reverse transcribing all isolated RNA meant expressed TCRB transcripts were sequenced. Here immunoSEQ multiplex PCR was the method, and the copy in TCRdb shows in-frame clones only, minus some. The table includes 110,000 or so clones, almost 40% detected once. The material sequenced was stem cell memory CD4+ T cells from blood. The origin of the receptors is a woman between 18 and 30 years old in good health.

The chain links TRBV5-1 to TRBJ2-5, with D possibly TRBD2 on 6 matching bases. V lost 3 bases to trimming and J lost 0 bases, with 9 bases between them. Germline-derived CDR1 and CDR2 are SGHRS and YFSETQ. This CDR3 region has 14 residues. The CDR3 nucleotides read TGCGCCAGCAGCTGGCGGGACTACCAAGAGACCCAGTACTTC. Its protein is CASSWRDYQETQYF.

The chain couples TRBV18 to TRBJ2-7; TRBD2 is a possible D gene (7 bases). In germline, CDR1 is KGHSH, CDR2 LQKENI. The CDR3 is 16 residues long. V lost 2 bases and J lost 4, with 18 bases in between. Here the CDR3 reads CASSPVGGRIMYEQYF. CDR3 DNA: TGTGCCAGCTCACCAGTCGGGGGGCGAATTATGTACGAGCAGTACTTC.

This clone was seen more than once but under ten times. CDR3 coding DNA: TGTGCCAGTAGTTTGGGACTCAATGAGCAGTTCTTC. Translation: CASSLGLNEQFF. The rearrangement joins TRBV19 to TRBJ2-1, with D possibly matching TRBD2 (6 bases). The ends were cut back, 5 bases at V and 6 bases at J, with 8 bases in the middle. CDR3 length: 12 amino acids. CDR1 and CDR2 (germline): LNHDA, SQIVND (reference sequence). Complete variable domain (other parts from reference TRBV19 and TRBJ2-1): DGGITQSPKYLFRKEGQNVTLSCEQNLNHDAMYWYRQDPGQGLRLIYYSQIVNDFQKGDIAEGYSVSREKKESFPLTVTSAQKNPTAFYLCASSLGLNEQFFGPGTRLTVL.

The chain links TRBV6-5 to TRBJ1-2; TRBD1 matches at 8 bases. V lost 4 bases and J lost 2; bases outside the gene matches: 0. CDR1 MNHEY and CDR2 SVGAGI come from the germline V gene. This CDR3 has 13 residues. The CDR3 here is CASSWDRNYGYTF. CDR3 in DNA: TGTGCCAGCAGTTGGGACAGGAACTATGGCTACACCTTC.

The CDR3 DNA is TGTGCCAGCAGCCAGGGACTAGCGGAGACCTACGAGCAGTACTTC. Amino acid sequence: CASSQGLAETYEQYF. The rearrangement links TRBV7-2 to TRBJ2-7; TRBD2 agrees at 11 bases. The CDR3 extends over 15 amino acids. With 5 bases clipped from V and 2 bases from J, the junction kept 5 bases outside the gene matches. CDR1 SGHTA and CDR2 FQGNSA come from the germline V gene.

The chain is built from TRBV4-1 and TRBJ1-4; D remains unclear. V was shortened by 1 base and J by 0 bases, with 12 bases between the two germline ends. Germline assignment: CDR1 MGHRA and CDR2 YSYEKL. CDR3 size: 17 residues. The CDR3 sequence is CASSQGRRTTTNEKLFF. The CDR3, as DNA: TGCGCCAGCAGCCAAGGGAGGCGAACCACAACTAATGAAAAACTGTTTTTT.

There are a few counts of this clone. The chain uses TRBV5-4 and TRBJ2-5; tentatively, D is TRBD2 (5 bases). CDR3 length equals 14 residues. The ends were cut back, 4 bases at V and 5 bases at J, with 15 bases in the middle. Germline V gene data show CDR1 as SGHNT and CDR2 as YYREEE (reference sequence). The CDR3 DNA sequence: TGTGCCAGCAGCCCGGAGGCTACCTCCGAGACCCAGTACTTC. This sequence encodes CASSPEATSETQYF.